Below, one T cell receptor (beta chain) is given with its context. Germline CDR1 reads SGHAT; CDR2 reads FQNNGV. V shed 5 bases, J shed 3 bases, and the junction held 12 bases outside the gene matches. CDR3 length: 18 amino acids. Profiling relied on immunoSEQ multiplex PCR, and the TCRdb table lists in-frame clones only, not all of them. The table records roughly 250,000 clones, around 82% of them present only once. This record belongs to a study of blood T cell repertoires in COVID-19. This chain links TRBV11-2 with TRBJ2-3; 12 bases fit TRBD2. The TCR sequence derives from a woman older than 75 with active or convalescent COVID-19. The specimen sequenced was peripheral blood. In DNA form, the CDR3 reads TGTGCCAGCAGCCCTCTAGCGGGAGGGCCCTCGGGTACAGATACGCAGTATTTT. Encoded protein: CASSPLAGGPSGTDTQYF. Supplemented by reference TRBV11-2 and TRBJ2-3, the full variable domain reads EAGVAQSPRYKIIEKRQSVAFWCNPISGHATLYWYQQILGQGPKLLIQFQNNGVVDDSQLPKDRFSAERLKGVDSTLKIQPAKLEDSAVYLCASSPLAGGPSGTDTQYFGPGTRLTVL.